Each of the 23 T cell receptor beta chains below was sequenced from the same sample in a study of cytomegalovirus exposure and HLA in healthy donors. PCR amplification relied on 60 Vbeta primers (plus 13 Jbeta primers). Produced via immunoSEQ multiplex PCR; TCRdb's table is partial and in-frame only. The table for this sample gives around 70,000 clones. The material sequenced was PBMCs. The receptors here all came from a female donor in good health and CMV-seropositive.

Written as DNA, the CDR3 is TGTGCCAGCAGCATGAGGACTAGCGGGGGCCAAAACATTCAGTACTTC. It is translated as CASSMRTSGGQNIQYF. V is TRBV11-2 and J is TRBJ2-4, with 13 bases fitting TRBD2. The V and J ends lost 5 bases and 5 bases, in that order; junction bases with no gene match: 6. This CDR3 has 16 amino acids. Germline V gene data show CDR1 as SGHAT and CDR2 as FQNNGV.

This chain joins TRBV6-1 and TRBJ2-1; TRBD2 matches 8 bases. Germline V CDR1 and CDR2: MNHNS, SASEGT. The CDR3 loop spans 14 amino acids. V shed 9 bases, J shed 7 bases, and the junction held 11 bases outside the gene matches. The CDR3 loop is CASIAGWAGNEQFF. CDR3 in DNA: TGTGCCAGTATAGCGGGATGGGCGGGGAATGAGCAGTTCTTC.

The genes are TRBV5-1 and TRBJ2-1; 9 bases map to TRBD1. In germline, CDR1 is SGHRS, CDR2 YFSETQ. V trimming: 4 bases; J trimming: 7 bases; junction bases outside the gene matches: 9. The CDR3 extends over 15 amino acids. This chain's CDR3 is CASSPRQGVTNEQFF. DNA for the CDR3: TGCGCCAGCAGCCCTAGACAGGGGGTGACAAATGAGCAGTTCTTC. Complete variable domain (other parts from reference TRBV5-1 and TRBJ2-1): KAGVTQTPRYLIKTRGQQVTLSCSPISGHRSVSWYQQTPGQGLQFLFEYFSETQRNKGNFPGRFSGRQFSNSRSEMNVSTLELGDSALYLCASSPRQGVTNEQFFGPGTRLTVL.

This chain links TRBV15 with TRBJ1-6; unclear D gene. Germline-derived CDR1 and CDR2 are LNHNV and YYDKDF (reference sequence). V lost 1 base and J lost 7, with 8 bases in between. The CDR3 extends over 14 amino acids. CDR3 in amino acids: CATSRAALNSPLHF. The CDR3 nucleotides are TGTGCCACCAGCAGAGCCGCACTAAATTCACCCCTCCACTTT.

V is TRBV29-1 and J is TRBJ2-7, with D hard to call. CDR3 length: 14 residues. CDR1 SQVTM and CDR2 ANQGSEA come from the germline V gene. Trimming shortened V by 4 bases and J by 2 bases, and 15 bases separated the two germline ends. The CDR3 protein is CSVATTASAYEQYF. The CDR3, as DNA: TGCAGCGTTGCAACGACGGCCAGCGCCTACGAGCAGTACTTC.

V usage is TRBV7-9 and J usage is TRBJ2-3; 9 positions match TRBD1. This CDR3 is 13 amino acids long. CDR1 is SEHNR, CDR2 FQNEAQ, per germline (reference sequence). V dropped 8 bases and J dropped 6; count of bases not matched to a gene: 6. The CDR3 spells CASRDREWDTQYF. The CDR3 nucleotides are TGTGCCAGCCGGGACAGGGAGTGGGATACGCAGTATTTT.

This CDR3 is CASSYSSGGGAYEQYF. CDR3 nucleotide sequence: TGTGCCAGCAGTTACTCGTCCGGGGGAGGGGCCTACGAGCAGTACTTC. V gene TRBV6-5 combines with J gene TRBJ2-7, with 7 bases identical to TRBD2. Germline loops: CDR1 MNHEY, CDR2 SVGAGI. With V trimmed by 0 bases and J by 2 bases, 7 bases remained unmatched. This CDR3 contains 16 residues.

This rearrangement joins TRBV28 to TRBJ1-1, with a possible D match to TRBD1 (6 bases). The CDR3 is 14 residues long. V was pared by 6 bases and J by 4 bases, with 15 bases between. The V gene's germline CDR1 is MDHEN and CDR2 SYDVKM. The CDR3 nucleotides are TGTGCCAGCAGGCGTACAGGGTTGGCCACTGAAGCTTTCTTT. Translating gives CASRRTGLATEAFF. Full variable domain (rest looked up from reference TRBV28 and TRBJ1-1): DVKVTQSSRYLVKRTGEKVFLECVQDMDHENMFWYRQDPGLGLRLIYFSYDVKMKEKGDIPEGYSVSREKKERFSLILESASTNQTSMYLCASRRTGLATEAFFGQGTRLTVV.

In DNA, the CDR3 is TGTGCCAGCAGCTTTTCCGAGACAGGGTGGACTGAAGCTTTCTTT. Residues: CASSFSETGWTEAFF. The chain is built from TRBV11-3 and TRBJ1-1, with TRBD1 identical over 7 bases. The V segment lost 3 bases and the J segment 5 bases; nucleotides outside the gene matches: 9. From germline, CDR1 is SGHNT and CDR2 YENEEA. The CDR3 runs 15 residues. Full variable domain (rest looked up from reference TRBV11-3 and TRBJ1-1): EAGVVQSPRYKIIEKKQPVAFWCNPISGHNTLYWYLQNLGQGPELLIRYENEEAVDDSQLPKDRFSAERLKGVDSTLKIQPAELGDSAVYLCASSFSETGWTEAFFGQGTRLTVV.

V is TRBV10-3 and J is TRBJ2-5; 9 bases match TRBD1. The ends lost 6 bases at V and 3 bases at J; junction bases unmatched: 8. This CDR3 is 15 amino acids long. Germline CDR1 and CDR2: ENHRY and SYGVKD. The CDR3 loop reads CAISPRTGGEETQYF. The CDR3 DNA sequence: TGTGCCATCAGCCCCAGAACAGGGGGCGAAGAGACCCAGTACTTC.

As to this clone: Other DNA sequences in this sample translate to the same CDR3. V usage is TRBV5-6 and J usage is TRBJ1-5; D gene ambiguous. The CDR3 covers 14 residues. Trimming took 0 bases from V and 3 from J, leaving 7 bases between them. The germline gives CDR1 SGHDT, CDR2 YYEEEE. CDR3 coding DNA: TGTGCCAGCAGCTTGGCATGGCACAATCAGCCCCAGCATTTT. This codes for CASSLAWHNQPQHF.

The V and J genes are TRBV5-1 and TRBJ2-1; maybe TRBD1 (5 bases). CDR1 SGHRS and CDR2 YFSETQ come from the germline V gene. The CDR3 runs to 14 residues. V was shortened by 1 base and J by 8 bases, with 13 bases between the two germline ends. CDR3 sequence reads: CASSLIGGADEQFF. CDR3 sequence (DNA): TGCGCCAGCAGCTTGATTGGTGGGGCTGATGAGCAGTTCTTC.

The chain joins TRBV11-2 to TRBJ2-3; 10 bases map to TRBD2. The CDR3 extends over 15 amino acids. The V gene end was trimmed by 4 bases and the J gene end by 7 bases; junction bases not matched to a gene: 8. Germline V gene sequence: CDR1 SGHAT, CDR2 FQNNGV. CDR3 residues: CASSYSGTSVNTQYF. The DNA for the CDR3 is TGTGCCAGCAGCTACAGCGGGACTAGCGTTAATACGCAGTATTTT.

V usage is TRBV18 and J usage is TRBJ2-1, with D perhaps TRBD2 (5 bases). The CDR3 is 13 amino acids. The ends were cut back, 2 bases at V and 7 bases at J, with 9 bases in the middle. The germline gives CDR1 KGHSH, CDR2 LQKENI. As DNA, the CDR3 is TGTGCCAGCTCACCAGGACTGTTAAATGAGCAGTTCTTC. Amino acid sequence: CASSPGLLNEQFF.

The chain combines TRBV5-6 with TRBJ1-2; D gene uncertain. From germline, CDR1 is SGHDT and CDR2 YYEEEE. The CDR3 runs to 15 residues. The V and J ends lost 0 bases and 6 bases respectively, with 15 bases between them. In DNA form, the CDR3 reads TGTGCCAGCAGCTTGGCCCGCTACCTAAGCCATGGCTACACCTTC. As protein: CASSLARYLSHGYTF.

The J gene is TRBJ1-1, the V gene TRBV19; 9 nucleotides line up with TRBD1. V was clipped by 3 bases and J by 1 base; unmatched bases: 3. The CDR3 sequence is 15 residues long. The germline V gene has CDR1 LNHDA and CDR2 SQIVND (reference sequence). Here the CDR3 reads CASSIKDRGNTEAFF. The CDR3 DNA sequence: TGTGCCAGTAGTATTAAGGACAGGGGGAACACTGAAGCTTTCTTT. Complete variable domain (other parts from reference TRBV19 and TRBJ1-1): DGGITQSPKYLFRKEGQNVTLSCEQNLNHDAMYWYRQDPGQGLRLIYYSQIVNDFQKGDIAEGYSVSREKKESFPLTVTSAQKNPTAFYLCASSIKDRGNTEAFFGQGTRLTVV.

The J gene is TRBJ2-7, the V gene TRBV28; tentatively, D is TRBD2 (5 bases). CDR3 length equals 12 residues. V was cut by 6 bases and J by 1 base, with 7 bases left in between. The germline CDR1 and CDR2 sequences are MDHEN and SYDVKM. CDR3 sequence (DNA): TGTGCCAGCAGGGGGAGTTCCTACGAGCAGTACTTC. It is translated as CASRGSSYEQYF. Full variable domain (missing parts from reference TRBV28 and TRBJ2-7): DVKVTQSSRYLVKRTGEKVFLECVQDMDHENMFWYRQDPGLGLRLIYFSYDVKMKEKGDIPEGYSVSREKKERFSLILESASTNQTSMYLCASRGSSYEQYFGPGTRLTVT.

J is TRBJ2-7 and V is TRBV6-6; TRBD1 matches 8 bases. Germline CDR1 reads MNHNY; CDR2 reads SVGAGI (reference sequence). The CDR3 contains 14 residues. V lost 5 bases to trimming and J lost 7 bases; unmatched junction nucleotides: 10. The CDR3 DNA reads TGTGCCAGCAGTCTCGGGACAGGAACGGGGGAGCAGTACTTC. Protein: CASSLGTGTGEQYF.

The V gene is TRBV11-2, the J gene TRBJ2-7, with 10 positions matching TRBD2. This CDR3 has 18 amino acids. CDR1 is SGHAT, CDR2 FQNNGV, per germline. V lost 1 base, J lost 3 bases, and 12 bases stayed unmatched. The CDR3 coding sequence is TGTGCCAGCAGCTTAGGAGGAGGGATAGCGGGAGGTCGCTACGAGCAGTACTTC. It specifies CASSLGGGIAGGRYEQYF.

The chain combines TRBV11-3 with TRBJ2-7, with 11 bases identical to TRBD2. Germline loops: CDR1 SGHNT, CDR2 YENEEA. This CDR3 contains 14 residues. The V gene end was trimmed by 3 bases and the J gene end by 2 bases; junction bases not matched to a gene: 0. CDR3 in amino acids: CASSLTSGAYEQYF. Here the CDR3 DNA reads TGTGCCAGCAGCTTGACTAGCGGGGCCTACGAGCAGTACTTC.

Written as DNA, the CDR3 is TGTGCCAGCAGGACCCCTACGGGGAACGATGAGCAGTTCTTC. Translation: CASRTPTGNDEQFF. This rearrangement joins TRBV6-5 to TRBJ2-1, with D perhaps matching TRBD2 (5 bases). The CDR3 extends over 14 amino acids. Trimming took off 6 bases at V and 8 bases at J, with 17 bases between the two ends. Germline CDR1 is MNHEY and CDR2 is SVGAGI.

Remarks on this clone: Other DNA sequences within the sample encode an identical CDR3. This sequence joins TRBV11-2 and TRBJ2-7; maybe TRBD1 (6 bases). This CDR3 has 14 residues. The germline gives CDR1 SGHAT, CDR2 FQNNGV. Trimming took 1 base from V and 2 from J, leaving 9 bases between them. The chain's CDR3 is CASSLAQGPYEQYF. The CDR3 DNA reads TGTGCCAGCAGCTTAGCACAGGGACCCTACGAGCAGTACTTC. The variable domain in full, completed from reference TRBV11-2 and TRBJ2-7, reads EAGVAQSPRYKIIEKRQSVAFWCNPISGHATLYWYQQILGQGPKLLIQFQNNGVVDDSQLPKDRFSAERLKGVDSTLKIQPAKLEDSAVYLCASSLAQGPYEQYFGPGTRLTVT.

The chain joins TRBV5-1 to TRBJ2-7; 8 bases are a match to TRBD1. CDR3 length equals 15 residues. Germline-derived CDR1 and CDR2 are SGHRS and YFSETQ. V lost 2 bases and J lost 7; bases outside the gene matches: 11. The CDR3 sequence is CASSFTWDRPLEQYF. CDR3 bases: TGCGCCAGCAGCTTCACCTGGGACAGGCCTTTGGAGCAGTACTTC.